This is a list of T cell receptor beta chains from one sample in a study of a mutant IDH1 vaccine in newly diagnosed glioma. Data came from immunoSEQ multiplex PCR; TCRdb stores just in-frame clones and leaves some out. The sample contains 95,000 to 100,000 clones, around nine tenths of which appear only once. This material consisted of PBMCs, taken from a glioma patient treated with radiotherapy, temozolomide or both. Every receptor here comes from a woman between 50 and 59 years old with glioma. Both conserved end residues are part of each CDR3. The D gene is left open where the match is weak. Some rows mark clone size as missing; the rest say once, few, many or name a class of expanded clone.

.	TRBV11-2	TRBJ2-7	.	TGTGCCAGCAGCTTAGACCCGACTAGAGGGTACGAGCAGTACTTC	CASSLDPTRGYEQYF
.	TRBV9	TRBJ2-7	.	TGTGCCAGCAGCCCTTTGCCTGGCTACGAGCAGTACTTC	CASSPLPGYEQYF
TRBD1	TRBV5-1	TRBJ2-7	.	TGCGCCAGCAGCTTAAGACAGGGGGTACACTACGAGCAGTACTTC	CASSLRQGVHYEQYF
.	TRBV5-1	TRBJ2-3	.	TGCGCCAGCAGCTTGGGACAGCACAGAGATACGCAGTATTTT	CASSLGQHRDTQYF
TRBD1	TRBV30	TRBJ2-1	.	TGTGCCTGGACCAGGGGGAACAATGAGCAGTTCTTC	CAWTRGNNEQFF
TRBD1	TRBV28	TRBJ2-2	.	TGTGCCAGCAGCCCGGGACAGGGGAGGACCGGGGAGCTGTTTTTT	CASSPGQGRTGELFF
.	TRBV28	TRBJ2-7	once	TGTGCCAGCAGTTTATATACATCCTACGAGCAGTACTTC	CASSLYTSYEQYF
TRBD1	TRBV5-6	TRBJ2-7	once	TGTGCCAGCAACGTACAGGGGTCGCCCTACGAGCAGTACTTC	CASNVQGSPYEQYF
.	TRBV21-1	TRBJ1-1	.	TGTGCCAGCAGCAAGATGAACACTGAAGCTTTCTTT	CASSKMNTEAFF
TRBD2	TRBV11-2	TRBJ2-7	.	TGTGCCAGCAGCTCCGGGACTAGGCATGGCTACGAGCAGTACTTC	CASSSGTRHGYEQYF
.	TRBV25-1	TRBJ2-1	.	TGTGCCAGCAGTGTGGGACGGATCTACAATGAGCAGTTCTTC	CASSVGRIYNEQFF
.	TRBV4-1	TRBJ1-1	.	TGCGCCAGCAGTTTCTTTGACTCGACCCTCACTGAAGCTTTCTTT	CASSFFDSTLTEAFF
.	TRBV6-1	TRBJ2-1	.	TGTGCCACAGGGAGTAGACCCTCCTACAATGAGCAGTTCTTC	CATGSRPSYNEQFF
TRBD1	TRBV6-5	TRBJ2-2	once	TGTGCCAGCAGTTCACACGGACAGGGACTTTTCGGGGAGCTGTTTTTT	CASSSHGQGLFGELFF
.	TRBV9	TRBJ2-3	.	TGTGCCAGCAGTCTCACAGATACGCAGTATTTT	CASSLTDTQYF
.	TRBV6-6	TRBJ2-1	.	TGTGCCAGCAGTTACTCGGAGCACGGTGAGCAGTTCTTC	CASSYSEHGEQFF
.	TRBV7-8	TRBJ2-7	.	TGTGCCAGCAGCTTAGCGAGGGGCTACGAGCAGTACTTC	CASSLARGYEQYF
TRBD2	TRBV19	TRBJ2-1	.	TGTGCCAGTAAAGGCGGACTAGCGGGAATCCCCGAGCAGTTCTTC	CASKGGLAGIPEQFF
TRBD1	TRBV19	TRBJ1-6	.	TGTGCCAGTAGTAGGTTGGACAGGGGGATTTATTCACCCCTCCACTTT	CASSRLDRGIYSPLHF
.	TRBV14	TRBJ2-7	.	TGTGCCAGCAGCCCCCAGTCTGGAGAGCAGTACTTC	CASSPQSGEQYF
.	TRBV9	TRBJ2-1	.	TGTGCCAGCAGCGGCTACAATGAGCAGTTCTTC	CASSGYNEQFF
.	TRBV6-1	TRBJ2-3	.	TGTGCCAGCAGTGTGGCTAGTATGACAGATACGCAGTATTTT	CASSVASMTDTQYF
TRBD2	TRBV7-9	TRBJ2-7	.	TGTGCCAGCAGCTTCCTTCCCGGAGCGGGAGTCCCCTACGAGCAGTACTTC	CASSFLPGAGVPYEQYF
.	TRBV5-1	TRBJ2-2	once	TGCGCCAGCAGCCCTCCGGAGAACACCGGGGAGCTGTTTTTT	CASSPPENTGELFF
TRBD1	TRBV5-1	TRBJ2-2	.	TGCGCCAGCAGCAGGGACAGGCCGAACACCGGGGAGCTGTTTTTT	CASSRDRPNTGELFF
TRBD1	TRBV5-1	TRBJ2-7	.	TGCGCCAGCAGCTTGGGAGACAGGGTCTTTAACGAGCAGTACTTC	CASSLGDRVFNEQYF
.	TRBV30	TRBJ2-5	.	TGTGCCTGGAGCCACATAACGGGAGTTTTAGAGACCCAGTACTTC	CAWSHITGVLETQYF